Presented here are 24 T cell receptor beta chains from one specimen sequenced in a study of brain metastases from non-small cell lung cancer. Only in-frame clones appear in the TCRdb table, and some are missing; sequencing was by immunoSEQ multiplex PCR. The sample has 700 or so clones, 84% seen once. The specimen sequenced was primary lung tumor tissue. The receptors come from a donor aged 40 or older with non-small cell lung cancer.

Comment on this clone: The junction departs from germline at one end; a sequencing error may be responsible. V usage is TRBV5-6 and J usage is TRBJ1-2, with 8 positions matching TRBD1. Germline loops: CDR1 SGHDT, CDR2 YYEEEE. The CDR3 runs 14 residues. The CDR3 DNA follows: TGTGCCAGCAGCCCGGGGACAGGTTACTATGGCTACACTTTC. Its translation is CASSPGTGYYGYTF.

A few counts support this clone. The junction shows a germline mismatch at one end, possibly a read error. The chain joins TRBV3-1 (or the pseudogene TRBV3-2) to TRBJ1-5, with D uncertain. The CDR3 loop spans 15 amino acids. Looked up from germline, CDR1 is LGHDT and CDR2 is YNNKEL (reference sequence). In DNA, the CDR3 is TGTGCCAGCAGCCAAGATCTGACGGTCAATCGGCCCCAGCATTTT. Translated: CASSQDLTVNRPQHF.

V is TRBV30 and J is TRBJ2-1; 9 nucleotides align to TRBD2. Per the germline V gene, CDR1 is GTSNPN and CDR2 is SVGIG (reference sequence). Germline trimming cut 0 bases from V and 9 bases from J; bases unmatched to any gene: 9. The CDR3 length is 15 residues. The CDR3 region has the DNA TGTGCCTGGAGTGTAGGGTGTGTAGCGGGAGTTGAGCAGTTCTTC. Protein sequence: CAWSVGCVAGVEQFF.

The genes are TRBV19 and TRBJ1-1, with D hard to call. Trimming shortened V by 2 bases and J by 0 bases, and 13 bases separated the two germline ends. This CDR3 spans 16 amino acids. In germline, CDR1 is LNHDA, CDR2 SQIVND (reference sequence). In DNA, the CDR3 is TGTGCCAGTAGTATACCTTCATCCGGGTTGAACACTGAAGCTTTCTTT. As protein: CASSIPSSGLNTEAFF.

This clone was seen only once. The rearrangement uses TRBV5-1 and TRBJ2-1; the D gene is possibly TRBD1 (6 bases). The CDR3 has 12 amino acids. Germline CDR1 SGHRS, CDR2 YFSETQ. The ends were cut back, 4 bases at V and 10 bases at J, with 12 bases in the middle. As DNA, the CDR3 is TGCGCCAGCAGCCCTACAGGGTACGAGCAGTTCTTC. Translating gives CASSPTGYEQFF.

The chain has TRBV7-9 and TRBJ1-1; TRBD1 agrees at 7 bases. This CDR3 is built from 12 residues. The junction had 3 bases not matched to a gene; V was cut back by 5 bases and J by 6 bases. CDR1 and CDR2 from the germline V gene are SEHNR and FQNEAQ (reference sequence). The CDR3 is CASSRDSSEAFF. Written as DNA, the CDR3 is TGTGCCAGCAGCCGGGACAGCTCTGAAGCTTTCTTT.

The rearrangement links TRBV19 to TRBJ1-5; 10 bases are a match to TRBD1. CDR1 LNHDA and CDR2 SQIVND come from the germline V gene (reference sequence). The CDR3 runs 20 residues. Germline trimming cut 2 bases from V and 3 bases from J; bases unmatched to any gene: 16. Here the CDR3 reads CASSIFSGTGALSDNQPQHF. CDR3 bases: TGTGCCAGTAGTATATTTTCCGGGACAGGGGCGTTGAGCGACAATCAGCCCCAGCATTTT.

Only one count was recorded for this clone. V and J are TRBV5-1 and TRBJ2-7; TRBD2 aligns across 8 bases. Germline assignment: CDR1 SGHRS and CDR2 YFSETQ. V dropped 4 bases and J dropped 3; count of bases not matched to a gene: 3. This CDR3 region has 13 residues. The CDR3 loop reads CASSAGTSYEQYF. DNA of the CDR3: TGCGCCAGCAGCGCCGGGACTAGCTACGAGCAGTACTTC.

The chain joins TRBV3-1 (or the pseudogene TRBV3-2) to TRBJ1-1; D is unresolved. The CDR3 consists of 15 residues. CDR1 is LGHDT, CDR2 YNNKEL, per germline (reference sequence). V was shortened by 0 bases and J by 1 base, with 9 bases between the two germline ends. CDR3 sequence (DNA): TGTGCCAGCAGCCAAGATCTCGTGGAGAACACTGAAGCTTTCTTT. Translated: CASSQDLVENTEAFF.

The rearrangement joins TRBV10-3 to TRBJ2-1, with 7 positions matching TRBD2. The germline gives CDR1 ENHRY, CDR2 SYGVKD. This CDR3 region has 15 residues. V lost 5 bases to trimming and J lost 6 bases; unmatched junction nucleotides: 10. The CDR3 DNA sequence: TGTGCCATCAGTTTAGGGGCTAGCGGCTTCAATGAGCAGTTCTTC. This translates into CAISLGASGFNEQFF.

The rearrangement joins TRBV12-3 or TRBV12-4 to TRBJ2-7; perhaps TRBD1 as D (8 bases). V lost 5 bases, J lost 6 bases, and 14 bases lay in between. This CDR3 has 13 residues. DNA of the CDR3: TGTGCCAGCAGTCAAACAGGGGGGGGCGAGCAGTACTTC. It yields the protein CASSQTGGGEQYF.

In DNA, the CDR3 is TGTGCCAGCAGCTTGGATGGCACTAGCACAGATACGCAGTATTTT. It yields the protein CASSLDGTSTDTQYF. The chain has TRBV5-4 and TRBJ2-3; D is ambiguous. Trimming left V 0 bases short and J 0 bases short, with 8 bases between. Per the germline V gene, CDR1 is SGHNT and CDR2 is YYREEE (reference sequence). The CDR3 is 15 amino acids. Filled out from reference TRBV5-4 and TRBJ2-3, the complete variable domain reads ETGVTQSPTHLIKTRGQQVTLRCSSQSGHNTVSWYQQALGQGPQFIFQYYREEENGRGNFPPRFSGLQFPNYSSELNVNALELDDSALYLCASSLDGTSTDTQYFGPGTRLTVL.

To note about this clone: One base away lies a much larger clone, so this may be a sequencing read error. The rearrangement links TRBV6-2 or TRBV6-3 to TRBJ2-1; possibly TRBD1 for D (6 bases). V was clipped by 5 bases and J by 11 bases, with 10 bases between them. This CDR3 is built from 11 residues. Germline values: CDR1 MNHEY, CDR2 SVGEGT. CDR3 region: CASSTGSKQFF. CDR3 DNA: TGTGCCAGCAGTACAGGGAGTAAGCAGTTCTTC.

This sequence joins TRBV5-1 and TRBJ2-7; 10 bases agree with TRBD1. The germline V gene has CDR1 SGHRS and CDR2 YFSETQ. CDR3 length: 15 amino acids. Germline trimming cut 5 bases from V and 0 bases from J; bases unmatched to any gene: 5. In DNA form, the CDR3 reads TGCGCCAGCAGTTCGGGACAGGGGTCCTCCTACGAGCAGTACTTC. Amino acids: CASSSGQGSSYEQYF.

V usage is TRBV7-2 and J usage is TRBJ1-4; D is unresolved. Germline V lookup: CDR1 SGHTA, CDR2 FQGNSA. The length of the CDR3 is 15 residues. Trimming took 1 base from V and 4 from J, leaving 10 bases between them. The CDR3 DNA reads as TGTGCCAGCAGCTTAGACCCAGGAGTTAATGAAAAACTGTTTTTT. Translation: CASSLDPGVNEKLFF.

The rearrangement joins TRBV2 to TRBJ1-5; 8 bases are a match to TRBD1. The CDR3 contains 15 residues. V lost 5 bases, J lost 0 bases, and 3 bases stayed unmatched. The germline gives CDR1 SNHLY, CDR2 FYNNEI. CDR3 residues: CASSKTGDSNQPQHF. CDR3 nucleotide sequence: TGTGCCAGCAGTAAGACAGGGGATAGCAATCAGCCCCAGCATTTT.

The chain couples TRBV6-2 or TRBV6-3 to TRBJ1-5, with no clear D. The germline V and J ends were trimmed by 5 bases and 0 bases, with 11 bases remaining between them. Germline CDR1 reads MNHEY; CDR2 reads SVGEGT. The CDR3 is 15 residues long. CDR3 residues: CASSQEVISNQPQHF. The CDR3 DNA reads as TGTGCCAGCAGTCAAGAAGTCATTAGCAATCAGCCCCAGCATTTT.

Note on this clone: A junction end diverges from the germline sequence, so it may reflect a read error. This CDR3 reads CASSLEGTGWIF. The DNA for the CDR3 is TGCGCCAGCAGCTTGGAAGGGACAGGGTGGATCTTT. The chain links TRBV5-1 to TRBJ1-1, with 9 bases aligning to TRBD1. Per germline, CDR1 SGHRS and CDR2 YFSETQ. This CDR3 has 12 residues.

The chain combines TRBV29-1 with TRBJ1-4, with D possibly matching TRBD1 (5 bases). Trimming cost V 6 bases and J 7 bases, with 9 bases left between them. Germline CDR1 SQVTM, CDR2 ANQGSEA. The CDR3 is made up of 11 amino acids. The CDR3 is CSVGGSEKLFF. Here the CDR3 DNA reads TGCAGCGTGGGGGGGAGTGAAAAACTGTTTTTT. The variable domain in full, completed from reference TRBV29-1 and TRBJ1-4, reads SAVISQKPSRDICQRGTSLTIQCQVDSQVTMMFWYRQQPGQSLTLIATANQGSEATYESGFVIDKFPISRPNLTFSTLTVSNMSPEDSSIYLCSVGGSEKLFFGSGTQLSVL.

This chain uses TRBV6-1 with TRBJ1-3; no reliable D call. Germline-derived CDR1 and CDR2 are MNHNS and SASEGT. V was cut by 0 bases and J by 5 bases, with 5 bases left in between. This CDR3 comprises 13 residues. The CDR3 region is CASSEAPRNTIYF. CDR3 DNA: TGTGCCAGCAGTGAAGCACCGAGAAACACCATATATTTT.

The V call is TRBV15, the J call TRBJ2-2; the match to TRBD1 covers 12 bases. The length of the CDR3 is 17 residues. Germline V CDR1 and CDR2: LNHNV, YYDKDF (reference sequence). The J segment lost 6 bases and the V segment lost 3 bases, leaving 8 bases of the junction unmatched. CDR3 coding DNA: TGTGCCACCAGCAGGGAACCGGGACAGGGGGCCTCCGGGGAGCTGTTTTTT. Translation gives CATSREPGQGASGELFF.

The chain has TRBV21-1 and TRBJ2-1; the table's D call of TRBD1 was not tested on the DNA. TRBV21-1 is assigned pseudogene status. There are 13 residues in the CDR3. The CDR3 loop is CASNPQGVNEQFF. CDR3 sequence (DNA): TGTGCCAGCAACCCACAGGGTGTTAATGAGCAGTTCTTC.

The chain combines TRBV30 with TRBJ1-1; D not resolved. Trimming removed 3 bases from V and 3 bases from J, with 11 bases in between. Germline CDR1 reads GTSNPN; CDR2 reads SVGIG (reference sequence). The CDR3 consists of 13 residues. The CDR3 sequence is CAWRVSLDTEAFF. DNA of the CDR3: TGTGCCTGGAGGGTTTCTCTGGACACTGAAGCTTTCTTT.

In regard to this clone: Other nucleotide sequences from this sample produce the same CDR3. The chain links TRBV6-5 to TRBJ2-7, with unresolved D. This CDR3 has 11 residues. From germline, CDR1 is MNHEY and CDR2 SVGAGI. Trimming pared 7 bases from V and 4 bases from J, leaving 8 bases between. CDR3 bases: TGTGCCAGCAACGCTGCTTACGAGCAGTACTTC. Amino acid sequence: CASNAAYEQYF.